The 19 T cell receptor beta chains given below trace back to one sample, sequenced in a study of T-cell reconstitution after alpha-beta-depleted transplantation in children (dated by TCRdb to 2016 to 2017). The library was built by means of PCR. The run used an Illumina HiSeq 2500. TCR libraries were prepared with molecular barcoding, using unique molecular identifiers to normalize TCRbeta repertoire quantification. TCRdb applied fastp at Q25 and MiXCR to the public reads, then kept only in-frame beta chains. Each entry merges the rows of one CDR3 protein and shows their most common DNA and genes. The table for this sample lists about 610,000 distinct CDR3 sequences; over 9.5% of them were counted only once. The ten largest clonotypes hold 4% to 5% of the sample. The input for sequencing was PBMCs from the stem cell graft donor, taken from the stem cell graft. The receptor source for this set is a human donor who donated a stem cell graft to a child with acute myeloid leukemia.

This clonotype appeared a single time. The J gene is TRBJ2-1, the V gene TRBV20-1, with D possibly TRBD2 on 5 matching bases. Germline loops: CDR1 DFQATT, CDR2 SNEGSKA (reference sequence). CDR3 length: 13 residues. Between the trimmed V and J ends, which lost 6 bases and 8 bases, there was a span of 17 bases. The CDR3 loop is CSAASRSLDEQFF. The CDR3 region has the DNA TGCAGTGCGGCTAGCAGGAGTTTGGATGAGCAGTTCTTC.

V gene TRBV12-3 or TRBV12-4 combines with J gene TRBJ2-1, with 9 bases identical to TRBD2. The CDR3 is 14 amino acids. The J segment lost 6 bases and the V segment lost 7 bases, leaving 7 bases of the junction unmatched. Here the CDR3 reads CASNAVAGVNEQFF. The CDR3, as DNA: TGTGCCAGCAACGCGGTAGCGGGAGTCAATGAGCAGTTCTTC.

V usage is TRBV3-1 and J usage is TRBJ1-4, with D tentatively TRBD1 (6 bases). The germline CDR1 and CDR2 sequences are LGHDT and YNNKEL (reference sequence). V lost 3 bases and J 7 bases, leaving 15 bases between the germline ends. This CDR3 contains 15 residues. CDR3 in DNA: TGTGCCAGCAGCCATCAAGGGGGGGCTAGTGAAAAACTGTTTTTT. Amino acid sequence: CASSHQGGASEKLFF.

The CDR3 reads CASSPRPPGQGYNEQFF. The CDR3 DNA follows: TGCGCCAGCAGCCCCCGACCCCCGGGACAGGGCTACAATGAGCAGTTCTTC. This chain uses TRBV4-3 with TRBJ2-1, with TRBD1 identical over 9 bases. V gave up 4 bases and J gave up 3 bases; unmatched junction bases: 10. Germline CDR1 LGHNA, CDR2 YSLEER. The CDR3 extends over 17 amino acids.

This clonotype was counted a few times. The chain carries TRBV4-3 and TRBJ2-1; 10 nucleotides line up with TRBD1. Looked up from germline, CDR1 is LGHNA and CDR2 is YSLEER. Unmatched junction bases numbered 4, after V lost 0 bases and J lost 2 bases. The CDR3 loop spans 17 amino acids. The CDR3 sequence: CASSQDGDRGPYNEQFF. CDR3 coding DNA: TGCGCCAGCAGCCAAGATGGGGACAGGGGTCCCTACAATGAGCAGTTCTTC.

This clonotype has just one count. The chain is built from TRBV5-1 and TRBJ1-2; 9 bases agree with TRBD1. CDR3 length equals 16 residues. The germline gives CDR1 SGHRS, CDR2 YFSETQ. V lost 5 bases to trimming and J lost 8 bases; unmatched junction nucleotides: 16. The DNA for the CDR3 is TGCGCCAGCAGTTTTAGACCGGCACAGGGGGCCGACGGCTACACCTTC. Protein sequence: CASSFRPAQGADGYTF.

This clonotype was seen ten or more times. V and J are TRBV20-1 and TRBJ2-3, with D perhaps TRBD1 (6 bases). In germline, CDR1 is DFQATT, CDR2 SNEGSKA (reference sequence). There are 13 residues in the CDR3. Trimming pared 6 bases from V and 1 base from J, leaving 11 bases between. The CDR3 DNA is TGCAGTGCCGAGAGACAGGGCACAGATACGCAGTATTTT. It translates to CSAERQGTDTQYF.

The genes are TRBV30 and TRBJ2-7, with 7 bases identical to TRBD2. CDR3 length: 15 residues. The ends lost 5 bases at V and 2 bases at J; junction bases unmatched: 12. Germline V lookup: CDR1 GTSNPN, CDR2 SVGIG (reference sequence). CDR3 loop: CAWRLWEGRTYEQYF. The CDR3 DNA is TGTGCCTGGCGTCTTTGGGAGGGGAGAACCTACGAGCAGTACTTC.

This clonotype was recorded many times. J is TRBJ1-1 and V is TRBV20-1, with D maybe TRBD1 (6 bases). Deletions cut 0 bases from V and 4 bases from J, with 24 bases between. Germline V gene lookup returns CDR1 DFQATT and CDR2 SNEGSKA (reference sequence). The CDR3 has 18 amino acids. CDR3 DNA: TGCAGTGCTAGAGATGTTTCCCGGGACATCAACGAAGGCACTGAAGCTTTCTTT. Amino acids: CSARDVSRDINEGTEAFF.

The chain couples TRBV29-1 to TRBJ2-1; no reliable D call. V lost 2 bases and J 4 bases, leaving 0 bases between the germline ends. The germline V gene has CDR1 SQVTM and CDR2 ANQGSEA. This CDR3 has 10 amino acids. This CDR3 is CSVEYNEQFF. The DNA of the CDR3 is TGCAGCGTTGAATACAATGAGCAGTTCTTC.

At least ten counts were recorded for this clonotype. This chain links TRBV4-3 with TRBJ2-1, with a possible D match to TRBD1 (6 bases). Per germline, CDR1 LGHNA and CDR2 YSLEER. V lost 1 base to trimming and J lost 12 bases, with 22 bases between them. The CDR3 loop spans 16 amino acids. The CDR3 reads CASSQVQGPLLRGQFF. CDR3 DNA: TGCGCCAGCAGCCAAGTACAGGGCCCCCTCCTACGGGGGCAGTTCTTC.

The rearrangement uses TRBV5-5 and TRBJ2-7; D unresolved. The CDR3 length is 14 residues. The V and J ends lost 5 bases and 0 bases respectively, with 12 bases between them. CDR1 SGHKS and CDR2 YYEKEE come from the germline V gene (reference sequence). CDR3 residues: CASRSLGGSYEQYF. CDR3 in DNA: TGTGCCAGCAGATCGCTGGGCGGCTCCTACGAGCAGTACTTC.

The table lists this clonotype with many counts. This chain joins TRBV5-1 and TRBJ2-7, with TRBD1 as a possible D gene (6 bases). The CDR3 totals 14 residues. CDR1 and CDR2 from the germline V gene are SGHRS and YFSETQ. V was clipped by 0 bases and J by 3 bases, with 10 bases between them. The CDR3 DNA is TGCGCCAGCAGCTTGGAGGGGGTGAGCTACGAGCAGTACTTC. Amino acid sequence: CASSLEGVSYEQYF.

As to this clonotype: This CDR3 is missing its conserved last phenylalanine or tryptophan, likely due to a read error. This chain uses TRBV20-1 with TRBJ1-1, with D tentatively TRBD1 (5 bases). With 5 bases removed from V and 0 bases from J, the gap between germline ends came to 16 bases. Germline V gene lookup returns CDR1 DFQATT and CDR2 SNEGSKA (reference sequence). This CDR3 is built from 15 residues. The CDR3 DNA follows: TGCAGTGCTCCGGGGGGGGTCGGCATGAACACTGAAGCTTTCCTT. Its protein is CSAPGGVGMNTEAFL.

This clonotype was recorded many times. The chain has TRBV5-1 and TRBJ2-3; no clear D. This CDR3 contains 13 residues. CDR1 is SGHRS, CDR2 YFSETQ, per germline. V was shortened by 1 base and J by 8 bases, with 11 bases between the two germline ends. The CDR3 coding sequence is TGCGCCAGCAGCTTGTCTCCCGAGATTACGCAGTATTTT. The encoded protein is CASSLSPEITQYF.

This clonotype was counted only a few times. The chain couples TRBV20-1 to TRBJ2-7, with 8 bases lining up with TRBD2. Germline V gene data show CDR1 as DFQATT and CDR2 as SNEGSKA (reference sequence). The junction had 12 bases not matched to a gene; V was cut back by 4 bases and J by 7 bases. This CDR3 is 14 amino acids long. The CDR3 spells CSATNTLTGGEQYF. The CDR3 nucleotides read TGCAGTGCTACCAACACCCTAACGGGAGGGGAGCAGTACTTC.

This clonotype appeared many times. This chain links TRBV10-3 with TRBJ1-1; D is ambiguous. Trimming removed 8 bases from V and 8 bases from J, with 15 bases in between. The V gene's germline CDR1 is ENHRY and CDR2 SYGVKD. The CDR3 spans 12 residues. The CDR3 nucleotides read TGTGCCATCGCTCCCTTTACCGGAGAAGCTTTCTTT. Encoded protein: CAIAPFTGEAFF.

In its sample, this clonotype was seen a few times. The chain carries TRBV20-1 and TRBJ2-3; D is unclear. Germline V lookup: CDR1 DFQATT, CDR2 SNEGSKA (reference sequence). Deletions cut 4 bases from V and 1 base from J, with 6 bases between. The CDR3 runs 12 residues. The CDR3 loop is CSANGGTDTQYF. DNA for the CDR3: TGCAGTGCTAATGGAGGCACAGATACGCAGTATTTT.

J is TRBJ2-1 and V is TRBV20-1; D perhaps matches TRBD2 (6 bases). V gave up 8 bases and J gave up 2 bases, with 13 bases separating them. This CDR3 has 13 amino acids. In germline, CDR1 is DFQATT, CDR2 SNEGSKA (reference sequence). The CDR3 sequence: CSPRESAYNEQFF. As DNA, the CDR3 is TGCAGTCCACGGGAGAGTGCCTACAATGAGCAGTTCTTC.